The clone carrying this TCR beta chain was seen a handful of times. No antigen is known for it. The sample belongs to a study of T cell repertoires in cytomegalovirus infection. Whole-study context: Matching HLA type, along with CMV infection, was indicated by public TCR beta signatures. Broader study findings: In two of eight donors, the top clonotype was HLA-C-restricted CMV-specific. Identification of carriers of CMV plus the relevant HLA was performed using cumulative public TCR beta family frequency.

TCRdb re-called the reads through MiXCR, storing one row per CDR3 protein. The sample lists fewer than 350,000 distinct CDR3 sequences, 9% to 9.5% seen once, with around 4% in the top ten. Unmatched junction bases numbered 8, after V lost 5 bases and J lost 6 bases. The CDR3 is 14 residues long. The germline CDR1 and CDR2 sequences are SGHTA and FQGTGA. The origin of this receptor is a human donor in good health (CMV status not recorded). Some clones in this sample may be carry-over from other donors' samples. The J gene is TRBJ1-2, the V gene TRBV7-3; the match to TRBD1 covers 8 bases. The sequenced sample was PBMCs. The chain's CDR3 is CASSQSGQGNGYTF. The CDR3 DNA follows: TGTGCCAGCAGCCAAAGCGGACAGGGCAATGGCTACACCTTC.